The clone carrying this TCR beta chain has only a few counts. CDR1 and CDR2 from the germline V gene are SGHDT and YYEEEE. The CDR3 extends over 17 amino acids. V was trimmed by 4 bases and J by 0 bases, leaving 14 bases between them. The data are from a study of shared T cell receptors in the human thymus. Clones were read by immunoSEQ multiplex PCR, and TCRdb kept only the in-frame ones, dropping some. Found here are approximately 580,000 clones, about four fifths of them singletons; the top ten hold 0.013%. These data also formed part of another study, on human thymus T cells. From that second work: Donation was from healthy Finnish infants who were having corrective surgery that addressed congenital heart defects. Resected material from corrective heart surgery provided the thymus tissue analysed. Thymic as well as blood repertoires seemed to favor certain V and J genes unevenly. Related research examined unrelated individuals and reported that their thymic repertoires overlapped highly.

V usage is TRBV5-6 and J usage is TRBJ2-6, with TRBD2 as a possible D gene (5 bases). The specimen was thymocytes. This TCR was recovered from a boy under two years old with a congenital heart defect. CDR3 nucleotide sequence: TGTGCCAGCAGCATAGCTGTCCGGGGCTCTGGGGCCAACGTCCTGACTTTC. Amino acids: CASSIAVRGSGANVLTF.